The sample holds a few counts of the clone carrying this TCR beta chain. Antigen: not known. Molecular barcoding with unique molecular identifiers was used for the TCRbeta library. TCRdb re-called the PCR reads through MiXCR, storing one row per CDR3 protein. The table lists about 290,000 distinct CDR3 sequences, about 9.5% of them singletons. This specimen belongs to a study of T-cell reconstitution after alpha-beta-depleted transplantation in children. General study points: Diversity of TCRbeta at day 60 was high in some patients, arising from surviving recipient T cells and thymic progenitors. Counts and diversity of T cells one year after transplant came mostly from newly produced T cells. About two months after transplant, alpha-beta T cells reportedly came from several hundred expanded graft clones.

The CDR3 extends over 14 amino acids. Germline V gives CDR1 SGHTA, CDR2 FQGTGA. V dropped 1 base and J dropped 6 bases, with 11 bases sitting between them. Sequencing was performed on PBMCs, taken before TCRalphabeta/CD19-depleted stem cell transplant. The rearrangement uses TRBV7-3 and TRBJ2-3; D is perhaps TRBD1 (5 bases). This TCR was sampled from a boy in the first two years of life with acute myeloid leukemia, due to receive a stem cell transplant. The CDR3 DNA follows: TGTGCCAGCAGCTTAATTCAGGGTTGGGATACGCAGTATTTT. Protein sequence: CASSLIQGWDTQYF.